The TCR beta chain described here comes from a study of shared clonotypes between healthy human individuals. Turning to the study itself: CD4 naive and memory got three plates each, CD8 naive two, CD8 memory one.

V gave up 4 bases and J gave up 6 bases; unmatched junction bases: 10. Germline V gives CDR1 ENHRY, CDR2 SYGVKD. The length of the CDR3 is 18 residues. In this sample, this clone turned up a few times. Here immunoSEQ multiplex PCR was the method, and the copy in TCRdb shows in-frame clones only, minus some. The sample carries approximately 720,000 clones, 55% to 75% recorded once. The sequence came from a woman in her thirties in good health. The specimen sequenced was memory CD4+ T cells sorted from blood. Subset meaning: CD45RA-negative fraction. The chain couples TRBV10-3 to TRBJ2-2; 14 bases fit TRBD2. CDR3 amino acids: CAISGTSGRFWRPGELFF. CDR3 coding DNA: TGTGCCATCAGTGGGACTAGCGGGAGGTTCTGGCGCCCCGGGGAGCTGTTTTTT.